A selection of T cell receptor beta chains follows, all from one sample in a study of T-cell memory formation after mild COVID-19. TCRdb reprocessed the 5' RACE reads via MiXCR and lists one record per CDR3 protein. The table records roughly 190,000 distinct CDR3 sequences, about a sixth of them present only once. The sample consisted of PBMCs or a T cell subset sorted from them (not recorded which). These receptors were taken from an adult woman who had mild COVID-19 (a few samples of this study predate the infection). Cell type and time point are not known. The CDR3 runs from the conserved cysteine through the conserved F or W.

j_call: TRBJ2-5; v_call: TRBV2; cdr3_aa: CASSERTWETQYF
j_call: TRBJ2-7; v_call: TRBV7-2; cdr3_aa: CASSSPGQPSSYEQYF
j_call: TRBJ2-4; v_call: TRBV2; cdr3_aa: CASSFEQGNIQYF
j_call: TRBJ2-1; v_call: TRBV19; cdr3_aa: CASTSLTSGRAPEQFF
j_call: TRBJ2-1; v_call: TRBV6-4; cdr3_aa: CASSLAGNSYNEQFF
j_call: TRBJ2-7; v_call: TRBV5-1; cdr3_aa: CASSSGGTNEQYF
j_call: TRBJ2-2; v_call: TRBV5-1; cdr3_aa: CASSLPGAANTGELFF
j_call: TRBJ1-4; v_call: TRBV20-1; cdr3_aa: CSADTGTGNEKLFF
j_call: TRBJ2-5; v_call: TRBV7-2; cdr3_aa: CASSPYITRETQYF
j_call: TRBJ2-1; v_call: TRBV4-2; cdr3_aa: CASSQDRGGYNEQFF
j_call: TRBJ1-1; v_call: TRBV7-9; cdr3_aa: CASSLSGRMNTEAFF
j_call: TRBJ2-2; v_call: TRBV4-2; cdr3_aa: CASSQEGDGELFF
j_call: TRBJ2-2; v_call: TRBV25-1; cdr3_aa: CASSDHNTGELFF
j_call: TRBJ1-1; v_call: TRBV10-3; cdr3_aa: CAISEAGQGEAFF
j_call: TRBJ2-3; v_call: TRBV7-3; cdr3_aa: CASSFQTQDDTQYF
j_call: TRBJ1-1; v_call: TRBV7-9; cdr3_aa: CASSPRTGDTEAFF
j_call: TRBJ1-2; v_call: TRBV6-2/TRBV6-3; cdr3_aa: CASATSHYGYTF
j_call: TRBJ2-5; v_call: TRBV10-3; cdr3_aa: CAISETSGGQETQYF
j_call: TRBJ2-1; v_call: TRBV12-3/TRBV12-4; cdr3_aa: CASSFSGNYNEQFF
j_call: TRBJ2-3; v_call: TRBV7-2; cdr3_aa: CASSLEGSQGTQYF
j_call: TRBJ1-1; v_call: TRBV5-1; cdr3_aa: CASSLEGQNTEAFF
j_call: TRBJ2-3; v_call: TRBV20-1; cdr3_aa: CSASTRGATDTQYF
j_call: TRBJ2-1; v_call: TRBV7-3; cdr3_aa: CASSFGRDEQFF